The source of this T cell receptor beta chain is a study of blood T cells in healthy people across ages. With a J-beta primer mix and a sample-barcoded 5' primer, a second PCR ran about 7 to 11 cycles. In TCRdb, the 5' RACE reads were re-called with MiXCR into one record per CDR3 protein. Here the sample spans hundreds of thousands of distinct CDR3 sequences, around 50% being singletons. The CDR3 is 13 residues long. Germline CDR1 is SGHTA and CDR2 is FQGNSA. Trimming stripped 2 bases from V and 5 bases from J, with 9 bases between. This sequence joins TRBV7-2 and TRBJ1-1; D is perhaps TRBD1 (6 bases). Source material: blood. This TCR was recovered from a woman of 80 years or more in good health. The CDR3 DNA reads TGTGCCAGCAGCTTAAGGGGGGCAACTGAAGCTTTCTTT. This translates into CASSLRGATEAFF.